The 18 T cell receptor beta chains in this list originate from one sample, sequenced in a study of CD8 T cells in ankylosing spondylitis. Study findings and constraints: For ankylosing spondylitis blood, a TCR beta motif of 7 to 9 highly homologous variants appeared characteristic.

TCRdb ran MiXCR on the 5' RACE reads and lists one entry per CDR3 protein. Among hundreds of thousands of distinct CDR3 sequences listed, roughly 26% were seen once. These receptors have no known antigen. The specimen was blood, either unsorted or a sorted T cell fraction (not recorded which). The receptors derive from a male donor with ankylosing spondylitis.

This clonotype was seen more than once but under ten times. This chain connects TRBV2 to TRBJ1-2, with unresolved D. The CDR3 loop spans 12 amino acids. Germline CDR1 and CDR2: SNHLY and FYNNEI. V was pared by 3 bases and J by 9 bases, with 11 bases between. CDR3 sequence (DNA): TGTGCCAGCAGTGATAGTCAGTCCAGCTACACCTTC. It yields the protein CASSDSQSSYTF.

This clonotype occurred a few times. This rearrangement joins TRBV5-1 to TRBJ1-1; TRBD1 aligns across 9 bases. CDR1 SGHRS and CDR2 YFSETQ come from the germline V gene. This CDR3 has 15 residues. V was pared by 0 bases and J by 4 bases, with 4 bases of the junction left unmatched. The CDR3 loop is CASSLGDRGGTEAFF. The CDR3 nucleotides are TGCGCCAGCAGCTTGGGAGACAGGGGGGGCACTGAAGCTTTCTTT.

In this sample, this clonotype turned up a few times. This chain links TRBV7-2 with TRBJ2-5, with D uncertain. The CDR3 is 15 amino acids. V lost 3 bases to trimming and J lost 2 bases, with 13 bases between them. Germline V lookup: CDR1 SGHTA, CDR2 FQGNSA. For the CDR3, the DNA is TGTGCCAGCAGCTTGCACGGTCAGTCACAAGAGACCCAGTACTTC. Translating gives CASSLHGQSQETQYF.

The rearrangement uses TRBV20-1 and TRBJ1-1, with 8 bases lining up with TRBD1. V lost 6 bases to trimming and J lost 1 base; unmatched junction nucleotides: 7. Germline-derived CDR1 and CDR2 are DFQATT and SNEGSKA (reference sequence). The CDR3 contains 14 residues. The CDR3 reads CSASGGRGNTEAFF. The DNA for the CDR3 is TGCAGTGCCTCAGGGGGCAGAGGGAACACTGAAGCTTTCTTT.

The gene calls are TRBV3-1 and TRBJ2-5; D is perhaps TRBD2 (5 bases). V was cut by 1 base and J by 2 bases, with 11 bases left in between. This CDR3 has 15 residues. Germline V gene lookup returns CDR1 LGHDT and CDR2 YNNKEL (reference sequence). The CDR3 is CASSQGWRAQETQYF. In DNA form, the CDR3 reads TGTGCCAGCAGCCAAGGATGGCGGGCGCAAGAGACCCAGTACTTC.

This clonotype was detected a few times. V gene TRBV20-1 combines with J gene TRBJ2-1, with TRBD2 as a possible D gene (5 bases). V lost 0 bases to trimming and J lost 7 bases, with 16 bases between them. Germline V lookup: CDR1 DFQATT, CDR2 SNEGSKA (reference sequence). CDR3 length: 15 residues. The CDR3 sequence is CSARDPKLEGNEQFF. The CDR3 DNA follows: TGCAGTGCTAGAGATCCAAAACTAGAGGGTAATGAGCAGTTCTTC.

CDR3 in amino acids: CASGGQGRATEAFF. As DNA, the CDR3 is TGTGCCAGCGGCGGACAGGGGAGGGCCACTGAAGCTTTCTTT. The chain links TRBV7-9 to TRBJ1-1; 9 nucleotides match TRBD1. CDR3 size: 14 residues. The V gene end was trimmed by 8 bases and the J gene end by 4 bases; junction bases not matched to a gene: 8. CDR1 and CDR2 from the germline V gene are SEHNR and FQNEAQ (reference sequence). Based on the CDR3 plus reference TRBV7-9 and TRBJ1-1, the full variable domain is DTGVSQNPRHKITKRGQNVTFRCDPISEHNRLYWYRQTLGQGPEFLTYFQNEAQLEKSRLLSDRFSAERPKGSFSTLEIQRTEQGDSAMYLCASGGQGRATEAFFGQGTRLTVV.

The rearrangement uses TRBV7-2 and TRBJ2-2, with a weak D call TRBD2 (5 bases). V was trimmed by 3 bases and J by 6 bases, leaving 11 bases between them. Germline V CDR1 and CDR2: SGHTA, FQGNSA. This CDR3 has 14 amino acids. CDR3 DNA sequence: TGTGCCAGCAGCTTGGCTATACTAGCCGGGGAGCTGTTTTTT. It specifies CASSLAILAGELFF.

This clonotype turned up a few times. The rearrangement joins TRBV5-1 to TRBJ1-1, with 7 bases identical to TRBD1. V was pared by 3 bases and J by 5 bases, with 10 bases of the junction left unmatched. Germline V CDR1 and CDR2: SGHRS, YFSETQ. The CDR3 sequence is 15 residues long. CDR3 residues: CASSSSQGGTTEAFF. The CDR3 DNA reads as TGCGCCAGCAGCTCAAGCCAGGGGGGGACAACTGAAGCTTTCTTT. Full variable domain (outside the CDR3, taken from reference TRBV5-1 and TRBJ1-1): KAGVTQTPRYLIKTRGQQVTLSCSPISGHRSVSWYQQTPGQGLQFLFEYFSETQRNKGNFPGRFSGRQFSNSRSEMNVSTLELGDSALYLCASSSSQGGTTEAFFGQGTRLTVV.

This clonotype was counted between two and nine times. The J gene is TRBJ1-3, the V gene TRBV5-1; D is ambiguous. CDR3 length: 13 amino acids. CDR1 and CDR2 from the germline V gene are SGHRS and YFSETQ. Trimming cost V 4 bases and J 4 bases, with 9 bases left between them. In nucleotides, the CDR3 is TGCGCCAGCAGCCTGCGGTGGGGAAACACCATATATTTT. Protein: CASSLRWGNTIYF.

This clonotype occurred a few times. The chain has TRBV12-3 or TRBV12-4 and TRBJ2-7; tentatively, D is TRBD1 (6 bases). The CDR3 extends over 16 amino acids. V was trimmed by 1 base and J by 0 bases, leaving 13 bases between them. The CDR3 loop is CASSLDGQKNSYEQYF. The CDR3 DNA follows: TGTGCCAGCAGTTTAGACGGACAGAAGAACTCCTACGAGCAGTACTTC.

The CDR3 region is CASSQGEAPGTDTQYF. The CDR3 DNA is TGTGCCAGCAGCCAAGGTGAAGCCCCCGGCACAGATACGCAGTATTTT. This chain joins TRBV4-2 and TRBJ2-3; no clear D. Germline CDR1 reads LGHNA; CDR2 reads YNFKEQ. This CDR3 is built from 16 residues. Between the trimmed V and J ends, which lost 1 base and 1 base, there was a span of 12 bases.

The rearrangement links TRBV10-3 to TRBJ2-3, with 11 bases matching TRBD2. CDR3 length equals 15 residues. Germline V gene lookup returns CDR1 ENHRY and CDR2 SYGVKD. Trimming cost V 8 bases and J 2 bases; bases outside gene matches: 6. In DNA, the CDR3 is TGTGCCATCGGAAGACTAGCGGGGACCACAGATACGCAGTATTTT. This encodes CAIGRLAGTTDTQYF.

In its sample, this clonotype was seen a few times. The genes are TRBV18 and TRBJ2-5; the match to TRBD2 covers 7 bases. The CDR3 loop spans 17 amino acids. V lost 2 bases and J lost 2; bases outside the gene matches: 11. Germline CDR1 reads KGHSH; CDR2 reads LQKENI. CDR3 residues: CASSPFVAGVGQETQYF. Written as DNA, the CDR3 is TGTGCCAGCTCACCATTCGTCGCGGGAGTGGGGCAAGAGACCCAGTACTTC.

This chain connects TRBV6-1 to TRBJ2-1, with 8 nucleotides matching TRBD2. Losses at the gene ends were 4 bases for V and 8 bases for J; bases not matched to a gene: 7. This CDR3 is built from 14 residues. Germline values: CDR1 MNHNS, CDR2 SASEGT. This CDR3 is CASSGSGSSYEQFF. The CDR3 DNA reads as TGTGCCAGCAGTGGAAGCGGGAGCAGTTATGAGCAGTTCTTC.

This clonotype has only a few counts. The rearrangement links TRBV29-1 to TRBJ2-5; possible D gene TRBD1, 6 bases. CDR1 SQVTM and CDR2 ANQGSEA come from the germline V gene. The CDR3 has 15 residues. V was shortened by 2 bases and J by 4 bases, with 17 bases between the two germline ends. The CDR3 reads CSVEPDRTAPETQYF. CDR3 DNA sequence: TGCAGCGTTGAACCAGACAGGACGGCGCCAGAGACCCAGTACTTC.

This clonotype was detected a few times. The gene calls are TRBV20-1 and TRBJ2-5, with D possibly matching TRBD2 (6 bases). The CDR3 is 15 residues long. Germline lookup yields CDR1 DFQATT and CDR2 SNEGSKA (reference sequence). Trimming shortened V by 3 bases and J by 1 base, and 15 bases separated the two germline ends. DNA for the CDR3: TGCAGTGCTAGTGTGCGCGGGGTCCTCCAAGAGACCCAGTACTTC. Translating gives CSASVRGVLQETQYF.

The chain is built from TRBV12-3 or TRBV12-4 and TRBJ2-1, with 12 bases that match TRBD1. The trim removed 5 bases at V and 8 bases at J, leaving 7 bases unmatched. This CDR3 spans 15 amino acids. This CDR3 is CASSKAGTGGYEQFF. In DNA form, the CDR3 reads TGTGCCAGCAGTAAAGCCGGGACAGGGGGCTATGAGCAGTTCTTC.